This TCR beta chain was sequenced for a study of CD8 T cells in ankylosing spondylitis. Study-wide results and limits: The study identified a TCR beta motif of fewer than 10 highly homologous variants that appeared characteristic of ankylosing spondylitis blood. Reactive arthritis synovial fluid and blood were previously reported to contain some motif variants. Matched ankylosing spondylitis synovial fluid reportedly showed significant enrichment of disease-linked clones.

Quantitative 5'-RACE with molecular barcodes was used to make the TCR beta libraries. TCRdb used MiXCR to reprocess the 5' RACE reads, holding one entry per CDR3 protein. The table has roughly 100,000 distinct CDR3 sequences, over 6.5% seen once. This clonotype was counted many times. Its antigen is currently unknown. This CDR3 is built from 13 residues. Germline values: CDR1 SGHTA, CDR2 FQGTGA. The germline V and J ends were trimmed by 2 bases and 6 bases, with 10 bases remaining between them. The chain employs TRBV7-3 and TRBJ1-2; no clear D gene. This receptor was obtained from a male donor with ankylosing spondylitis or in good health (not recorded which). Sequencing was performed on blood, either unsorted or a sorted T cell fraction (not recorded which). CDR3: CASSLGRGHGYTF. For the CDR3, the DNA is TGTGCCAGCAGCTTAGGCCGCGGGCATGGCTACACCTTC.